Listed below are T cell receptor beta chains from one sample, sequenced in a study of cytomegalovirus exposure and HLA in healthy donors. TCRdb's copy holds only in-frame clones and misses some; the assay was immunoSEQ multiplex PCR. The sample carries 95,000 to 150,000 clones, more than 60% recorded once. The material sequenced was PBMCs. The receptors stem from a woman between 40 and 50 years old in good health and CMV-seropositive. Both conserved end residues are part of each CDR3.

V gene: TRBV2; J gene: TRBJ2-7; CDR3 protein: CASSAGGPYEQYF
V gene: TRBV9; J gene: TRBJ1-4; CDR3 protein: CASSFGQTNEKLFF
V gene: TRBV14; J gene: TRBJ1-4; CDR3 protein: CASSLRTREKLFF
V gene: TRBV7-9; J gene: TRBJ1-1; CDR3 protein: CASSLGPAGSTEAFF
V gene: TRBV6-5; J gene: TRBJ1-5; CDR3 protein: CASGRVASNQPQHF
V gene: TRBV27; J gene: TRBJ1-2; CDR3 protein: CASSSRALYGYTF
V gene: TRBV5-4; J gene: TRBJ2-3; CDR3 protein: CASSPGSGITDTQYF
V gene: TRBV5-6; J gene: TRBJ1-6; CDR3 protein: CASSFYAGGSSNSPLHF
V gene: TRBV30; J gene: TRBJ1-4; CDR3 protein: CAWSVNGAGRLFF
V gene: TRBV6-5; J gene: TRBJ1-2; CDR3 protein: CASSQTGPYGYTF
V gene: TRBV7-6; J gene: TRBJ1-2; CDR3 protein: CASSLKSRGSDYGYTF
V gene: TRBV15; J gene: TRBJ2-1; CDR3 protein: CATSRVLAGGNEQFF
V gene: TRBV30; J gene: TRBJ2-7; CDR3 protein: CAWTQPRDNSYEQYF
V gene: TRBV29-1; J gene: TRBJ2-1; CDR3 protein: CSAKTGDIEQFF
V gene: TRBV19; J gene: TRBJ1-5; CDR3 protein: CASSIVSQPQHF
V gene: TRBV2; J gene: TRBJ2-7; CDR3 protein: CASSEDRGRGEQYF
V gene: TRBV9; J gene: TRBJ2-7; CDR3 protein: CASSVGYSYEQYF
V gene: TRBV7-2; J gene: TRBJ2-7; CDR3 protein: CASSQSDSRLQQYF
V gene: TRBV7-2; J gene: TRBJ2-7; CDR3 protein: CASSSRTGGGEQYF
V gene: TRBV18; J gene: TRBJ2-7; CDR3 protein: CASSGTTNEQYF
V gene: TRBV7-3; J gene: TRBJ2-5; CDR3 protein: CASSQGKTQYF
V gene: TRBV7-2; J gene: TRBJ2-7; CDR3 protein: CASSFGVELAGGPGEQYF
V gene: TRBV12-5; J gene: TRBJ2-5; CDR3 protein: CASGLGTGGVRTQYF
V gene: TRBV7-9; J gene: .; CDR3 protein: CASSASGLYEQYF
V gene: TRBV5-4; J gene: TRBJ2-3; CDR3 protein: CATSVRGARSTDTQYF
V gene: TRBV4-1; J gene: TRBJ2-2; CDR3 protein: CASSQDRSGAPGSGELFF
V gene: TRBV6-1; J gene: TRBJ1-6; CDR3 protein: CASSEALSNSPLHF
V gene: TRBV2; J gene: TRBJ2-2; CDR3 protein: CASSWTGHTGELFF
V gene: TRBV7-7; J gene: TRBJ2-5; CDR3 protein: CASSPRTGGDGTQYF
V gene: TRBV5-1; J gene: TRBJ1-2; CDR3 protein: CASSLEPTGVYGYTF
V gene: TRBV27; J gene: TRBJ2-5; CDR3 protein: CASSFNRVQETQYF
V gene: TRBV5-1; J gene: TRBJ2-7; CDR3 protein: CASSLQGLTYEQYF
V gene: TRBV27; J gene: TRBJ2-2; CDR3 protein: CASAGWGLARNTGELFF
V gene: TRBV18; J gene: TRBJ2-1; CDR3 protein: CASSPLLSERSSYNEQFF
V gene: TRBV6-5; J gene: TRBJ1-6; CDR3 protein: CASGLDRETSPLHF
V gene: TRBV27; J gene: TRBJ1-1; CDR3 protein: CASSSPPLNTEAFF
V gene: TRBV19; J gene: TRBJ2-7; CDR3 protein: CASSRTGDYEQYF
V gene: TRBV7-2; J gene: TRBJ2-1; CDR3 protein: CASSVGRASYNEQFF
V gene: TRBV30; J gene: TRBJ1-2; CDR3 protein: CAWRVTGTGPGYTF
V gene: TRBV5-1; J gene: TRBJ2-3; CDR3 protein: CASSLERGADTQYF
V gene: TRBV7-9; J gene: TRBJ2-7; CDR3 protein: CASSLLAGYEQYF
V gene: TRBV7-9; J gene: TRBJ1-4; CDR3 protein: CASSFEGAGEKLFF
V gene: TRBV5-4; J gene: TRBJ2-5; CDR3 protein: CASSVEETQYF
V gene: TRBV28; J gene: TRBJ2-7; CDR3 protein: CASSFPGYEQYF
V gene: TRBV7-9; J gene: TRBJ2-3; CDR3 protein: CASSLGELAGVWDTQYF
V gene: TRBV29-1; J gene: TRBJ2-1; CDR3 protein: CSVRVRSHSLGHEQFF
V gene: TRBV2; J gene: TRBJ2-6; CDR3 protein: CASVLGANVLTF
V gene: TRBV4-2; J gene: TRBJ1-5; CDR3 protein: CASSQENAVSNQPQHF
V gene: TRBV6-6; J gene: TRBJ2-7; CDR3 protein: CASSYGTSGYEQYF
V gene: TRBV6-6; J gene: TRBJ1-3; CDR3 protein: CASSYGGGSGNTIYF
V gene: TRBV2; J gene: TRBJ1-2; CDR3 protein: CASSEALRGSYGYTF
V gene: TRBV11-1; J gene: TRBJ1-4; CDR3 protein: CASSPGVVGEKLFF